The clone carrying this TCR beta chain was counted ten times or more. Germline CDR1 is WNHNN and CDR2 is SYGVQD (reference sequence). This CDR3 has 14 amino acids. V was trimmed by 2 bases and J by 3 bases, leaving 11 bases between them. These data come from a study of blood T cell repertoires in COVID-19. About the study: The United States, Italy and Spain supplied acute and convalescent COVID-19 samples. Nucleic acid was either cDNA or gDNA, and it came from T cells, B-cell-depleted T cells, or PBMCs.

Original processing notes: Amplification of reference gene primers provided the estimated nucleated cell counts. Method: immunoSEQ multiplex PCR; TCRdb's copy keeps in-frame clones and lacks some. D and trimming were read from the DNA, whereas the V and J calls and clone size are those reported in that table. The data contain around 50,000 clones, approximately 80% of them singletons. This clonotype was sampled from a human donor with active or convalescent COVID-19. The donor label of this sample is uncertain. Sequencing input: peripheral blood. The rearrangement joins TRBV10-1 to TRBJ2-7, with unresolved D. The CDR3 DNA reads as TGCGCCAGCAGTGAGAAGTGGTCGGTCTACGAGCAGTACTTC. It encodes CASSEKWSVYEQYF.